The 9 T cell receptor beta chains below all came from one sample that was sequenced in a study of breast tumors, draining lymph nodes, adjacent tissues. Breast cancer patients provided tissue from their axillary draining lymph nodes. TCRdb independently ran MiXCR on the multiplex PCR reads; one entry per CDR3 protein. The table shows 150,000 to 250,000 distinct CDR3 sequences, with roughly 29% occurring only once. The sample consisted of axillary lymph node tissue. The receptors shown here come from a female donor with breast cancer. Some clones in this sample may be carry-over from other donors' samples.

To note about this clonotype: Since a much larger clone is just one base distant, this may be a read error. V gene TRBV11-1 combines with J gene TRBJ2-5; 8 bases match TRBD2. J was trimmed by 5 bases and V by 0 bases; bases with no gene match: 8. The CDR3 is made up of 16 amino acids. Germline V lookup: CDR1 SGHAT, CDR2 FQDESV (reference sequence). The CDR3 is CASSLATGRAPETQYF. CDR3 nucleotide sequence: TGTGCCAGCAGCTTAGCGACCGGGAGGGCCCCGGAGACCCAGTACTTC.

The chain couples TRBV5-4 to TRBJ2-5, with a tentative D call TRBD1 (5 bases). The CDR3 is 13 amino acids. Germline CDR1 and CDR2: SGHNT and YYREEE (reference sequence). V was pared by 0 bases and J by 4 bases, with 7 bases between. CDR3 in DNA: TGTGCCAGCAGCTTGGGACAGCGAGAGACCCAGTACTTC. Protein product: CASSLGQRETQYF.

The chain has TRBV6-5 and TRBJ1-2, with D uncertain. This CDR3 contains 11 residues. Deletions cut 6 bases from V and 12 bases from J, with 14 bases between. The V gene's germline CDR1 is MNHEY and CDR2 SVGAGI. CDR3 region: CASSDRGGNTF. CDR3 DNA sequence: TGTGCCAGCAGCGACCGGGGTGGAAACACCTTC.

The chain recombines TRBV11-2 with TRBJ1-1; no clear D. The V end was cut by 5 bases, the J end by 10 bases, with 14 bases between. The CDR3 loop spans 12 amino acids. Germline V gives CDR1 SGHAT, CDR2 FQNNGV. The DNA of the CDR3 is TGTGCCAGCAGCCCCCAGATACCTCTAGCTTTCTTT. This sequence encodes CASSPQIPLAFF.

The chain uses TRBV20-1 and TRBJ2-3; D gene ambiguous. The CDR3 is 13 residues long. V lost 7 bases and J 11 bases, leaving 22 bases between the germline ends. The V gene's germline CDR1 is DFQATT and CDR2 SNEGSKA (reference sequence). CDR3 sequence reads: CSVFSRRLYEQYF. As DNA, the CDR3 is TGCAGTGTTTTCAGCAGGAGACTTTACGAGCAGTATTTT.

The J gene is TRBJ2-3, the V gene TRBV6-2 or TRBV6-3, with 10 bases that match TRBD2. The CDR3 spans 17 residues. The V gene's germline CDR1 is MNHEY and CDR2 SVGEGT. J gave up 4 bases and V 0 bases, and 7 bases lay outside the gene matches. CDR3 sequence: CASSYSLAGGLADTQYF. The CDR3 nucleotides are TGTGCCAGCAGTTACTCGTTAGCGGGGGGCCTCGCAGATACGCAGTATTTT.

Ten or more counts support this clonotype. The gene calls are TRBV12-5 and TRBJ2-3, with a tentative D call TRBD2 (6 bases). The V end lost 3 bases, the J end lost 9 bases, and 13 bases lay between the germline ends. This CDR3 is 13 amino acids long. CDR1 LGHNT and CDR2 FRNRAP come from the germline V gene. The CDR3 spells CASGFGRLDTQYF. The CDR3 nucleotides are TGTGCTAGTGGTTTTGGGCGACTAGACACGCAGTATTTT.

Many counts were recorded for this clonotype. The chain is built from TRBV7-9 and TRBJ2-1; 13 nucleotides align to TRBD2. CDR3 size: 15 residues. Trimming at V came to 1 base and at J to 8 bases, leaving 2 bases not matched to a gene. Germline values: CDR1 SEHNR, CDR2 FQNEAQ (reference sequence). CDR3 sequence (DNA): TGTGCCAGCAGCTTAGATGGACTAGCGGGAGATGAGCAGTTCTTC. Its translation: CASSLDGLAGDEQFF.

The CDR3 DNA sequence: TGTGCCATCAGTGACCAAGCGGGAACCCAAAATGAGCAGTTCTTC. Amino acid sequence: CAISDQAGTQNEQFF. The V gene is TRBV10-3, the J gene TRBJ2-1, with TRBD2 matching over 7 bases. J lost 7 bases, V lost 3 bases, and 9 bases had no gene match. The germline CDR1 and CDR2 sequences are ENHRY and SYGVKD. The length of the CDR3 is 15 residues.